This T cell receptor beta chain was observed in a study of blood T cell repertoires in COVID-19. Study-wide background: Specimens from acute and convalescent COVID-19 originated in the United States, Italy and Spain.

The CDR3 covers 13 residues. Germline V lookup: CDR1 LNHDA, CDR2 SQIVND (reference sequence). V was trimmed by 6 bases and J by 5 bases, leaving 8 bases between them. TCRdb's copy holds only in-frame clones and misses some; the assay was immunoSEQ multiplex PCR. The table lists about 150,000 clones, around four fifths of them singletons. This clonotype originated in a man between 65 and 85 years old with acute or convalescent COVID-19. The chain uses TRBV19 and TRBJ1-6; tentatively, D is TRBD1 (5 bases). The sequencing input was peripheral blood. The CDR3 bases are TGTGCCAGTAGCTGGGGGGATAATTCACCCCTCCACTTT. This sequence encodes CASSWGDNSPLHF.